This T cell receptor (beta chain) was identified during a study of OX40 agonist ivuxolimab in advanced cancers. Background on the study: The dose of intravenous ivuxolimab that patients received every 2 weeks ranged from 0.01 to 10 mg/kg. Cancers in dose escalation were hepatocellular, melanoma, renal cell and head and neck. Of the participants, approximately 38% had some prior anti-PD-1, anti-PD-L1 or anti-CTLA-4 therapy, which was allowed.

V was pared by 5 bases and J by 9 bases, with 16 bases between. Germline CDR1 reads SGHRS; CDR2 reads YFSETQ. This CDR3 has 13 amino acids. The assay was immunoSEQ multiplex PCR, and TCRdb's table has in-frame clones only and misses some. The sample has more than 11,000 clones, more than 65% seen once. The chain joins TRBV5-1 to TRBJ2-3, with D perhaps TRBD2 (6 bases). The starting material was CD4+ or CD8+ T cells sorted from blood, obtained in a trial of the OX40 agonist ivuxolimab. The receptor was isolated from an adult with an advanced solid tumor such as melanoma, head and neck, liver or kidney cancer. This CDR3 is CASRPEDGLTQYF. In DNA, the CDR3 is TGCGCCAGCAGACCGGAGGACGGACTAACGCAGTATTTT.